The 4 T cell receptor beta chains below were found in one sample sequenced in a study of T cell responses to AZD1222 COVID-19 vaccine. This table comes from immunoSEQ multiplex PCR, and its TCRdb copy is limited to in-frame clones, with some not included. The table has 140,000 to 150,000 clones, 75% to 90% seen once; the top ten hold around 1.5%. The specimen was peripheral blood, collected on day 0 of AZD1222 vaccination. These TCRs come from an adult in good health.

The V and J genes are TRBV24-1 and TRBJ2-5; a weak D match, TRBD1 (6 bases). This CDR3 is built from 12 residues. V was shortened by 4 bases and J by 6 bases, with 8 bases between the two germline ends. Germline V gene data show CDR1 as KGHDR and CDR2 as SFDVKD. CDR3 amino acids: CATSDRGKTQYF. CDR3 DNA: TGTGCCACCAGTGACAGGGGAAAGACCCAGTACTTC.

The chain is built from TRBV2 and TRBJ2-1; D unresolved. The CDR3 is 13 amino acids. Trimming cost V 8 bases and J 4 bases, with 12 bases left between them. Germline V lookup: CDR1 SNHLY, CDR2 FYNNEI. CDR3 sequence (DNA): TGTGCCAGCGGAAGGGAAGTATACAATGAGCAGTTCTTC. Translating gives CASGREVYNEQFF.

The CDR3 here is CAWTLGLVHNEQFF. As DNA, the CDR3 is TGTGCCTGGACGCTTGGACTAGTCCATAATGAGCAGTTCTTC. The chain joins TRBV30 to TRBJ2-1; TRBD2 matches 7 bases. This CDR3 region has 14 residues. With 4 bases clipped from V and 7 bases from J, the junction kept 10 bases outside the gene matches. Germline CDR1 reads GTSNPN; CDR2 reads SVGIG (reference sequence).

Details on this clone: The same CDR3 can be traced to other DNA sequences in this sample. This rearrangement joins TRBV28 to TRBJ2-7, with D unresolved. Trimming stripped 5 bases from V and 1 base from J, with 6 bases between. The CDR3 is 12 residues long. Germline CDR1 is MDHEN and CDR2 is SYDVKM. CDR3 sequence reads: CASSPPSYEQYF. CDR3 sequence (DNA): TGTGCCAGCAGTCCCCCTTCCTACGAGCAGTACTTC. Complete variable domain (other parts from reference TRBV28 and TRBJ2-7): DVKVTQSSRYLVKRTGEKVFLECVQDMDHENMFWYRQDPGLGLRLIYFSYDVKMKEKGDIPEGYSVSREKKERFSLILESASTNQTSMYLCASSPPSYEQYFGPGTRLTVT.